This T cell receptor (beta chain) was recovered during a study of cytomegalovirus exposure and HLA in healthy donors. The PCR ran on 60 Vbeta and 13 Jbeta primers. Sequencing was performed with immunoSEQ multiplex PCR; in TCRdb, only in-frame clones are kept and a portion is missing. Counted here are 150,000 to 200,000 clones, about 85% occurring once; the ten biggest clones make up roughly 0.4%. Overall study results and limits: Reported results showed that the classifier diagnosed cytomegalovirus status with high specificity and sensitivity. Overall, roughly 150 TCR beta chains were annotated as cytomegalovirus-associated. In an earlier analysis, most TCR beta V segments were productive about 87% or about 30% of the time.

With respect to this clone: Its target is not known.

Sequencing was carried out using PBMCs. The source is a male donor in good health and CMV-seropositive.

CDR3 DNA sequence: TGTGCCAGCAGTTCAAGCTTGAACAGGGCGAGAGAGACCCAGTACTTC. Residues: CASSSSLNRARETQYF. This sequence joins TRBV27 and TRBJ2-5, with a weak D call TRBD1 (6 bases). V was shortened by 4 bases and J by 4 bases, with 19 bases between the two germline ends. This CDR3 is 16 amino acids long. Per the germline V gene, CDR1 is MNHEY and CDR2 is SMNVEV (reference sequence).